The 18 T cell receptor beta chains below come from one sample, sequenced in a study of blood T cell repertoires in COVID-19. Method: immunoSEQ multiplex PCR; TCRdb's copy keeps in-frame clones and lacks some. Here the sample spans about 320,000 clones, approximately 88% being singletons. Sequencing input: peripheral blood. Receptors originate from a woman in her 30s with COVID-19, enrolled during active disease.

The rearrangement joins TRBV6-5 to TRBJ2-1; TRBD1 aligns across 8 bases. This CDR3 spans 15 amino acids. In germline, CDR1 is MNHEY, CDR2 SVGAGI. V lost 5 bases and J lost 2; bases outside the gene matches: 5. For the CDR3, the DNA is TGTGCCAGCAGTCCAGACAGGGGCCCCTACAATGAGCAGTTCTTC. It translates to CASSPDRGPYNEQFF.

The rearrangement links TRBV2 to TRBJ1-1; no firm D call. The germline CDR1 and CDR2 sequences are SNHLY and FYNNEI. V was cut by 8 bases and J by 0 bases, with 13 bases left in between. This CDR3 has 14 residues. In DNA, the CDR3 is TGTGCCAGCTTATCGGGATTCATGAACACTGAAGCTTTCTTT. This gives the protein CASLSGFMNTEAFF.

This chain connects TRBV7-6 to TRBJ2-2, with TRBD2 identical over 12 bases. V gave up 5 bases and J gave up 6 bases; unmatched junction bases: 4. Germline V gene sequence: CDR1 SGHVS, CDR2 FNYEAQ. This CDR3 has 15 residues. This chain's CDR3 is CASSRTSGTAGELFF. CDR3 DNA: TGTGCCAGCAGCCGGACTAGCGGGACGGCCGGGGAGCTGTTTTTT.

This clone occurred once. The V gene is TRBV18, the J gene TRBJ1-1; D is undetermined. The CDR3 has 14 residues. Germline V gene data show CDR1 as KGHSH and CDR2 as LQKENI. The V end was cut by 0 bases, the J end by 8 bases, with 13 bases between. The CDR3 here is CASSPPSKNWEAFF. As DNA, the CDR3 is TGTGCCAGCTCACCACCGTCCAAGAACTGGGAAGCTTTCTTT.

This chain joins TRBV7-9 and TRBJ1-2; D not certain. The germline V and J ends were trimmed by 5 bases and 8 bases, with 9 bases remaining between them. The CDR3 runs 11 residues. CDR1 SEHNR and CDR2 FQNEAQ come from the germline V gene (reference sequence). CDR3 sequence: CASSLNSGYTF. As DNA, the CDR3 is TGTGCCAGCAGCCTTAATTCGGGCTACACCTTC.

The CDR3 region is CASSQDTQGDYNEQFF. The CDR3 region has the DNA TGTGCCAGCAGCCAAGATACACAGGGCGACTACAATGAGCAGTTCTTC. The J gene is TRBJ2-1, the V gene TRBV4-2, with D possibly matching TRBD1 (6 bases). Germline lookup yields CDR1 LGHNA and CDR2 YNFKEQ. The CDR3 runs to 16 residues. V shed 0 bases and J shed 3 bases, with 12 bases lying between them.

In its sample, this clone was seen once. The chain recombines TRBV6-5 with TRBJ2-2; D may be TRBD2 (7 bases). Germline V gene lookup returns CDR1 MNHEY and CDR2 SVGAGI. The CDR3 has 16 amino acids. The germline V and J ends were trimmed by 2 bases and 4 bases, with 14 bases remaining between them. The CDR3 sequence: CASSYAGGLVTGELFF. The CDR3 nucleotides read TGTGCCAGCAGTTACGCCGGGGGGCTGGTCACCGGGGAGCTGTTTTTT.

This clone was recorded only once. This chain connects TRBV24-1 to TRBJ1-1; a weak D match, TRBD1 (5 bases). CDR3 length equals 12 residues. V was shortened by 9 bases and J by 3 bases, with 10 bases between the two germline ends. Germline assignment: CDR1 KGHDR and CDR2 SFDVKD. The CDR3 DNA reads TGTGCCACCTCAAGGGGTGACACTGAAGCTTTCTTT. This encodes CATSRGDTEAFF.

This clone occurred many times. V is TRBV19 and J is TRBJ2-1; TRBD2 matches at 8 bases. V was clipped by 6 bases and J by 9 bases; unmatched bases: 16. Germline CDR1 and CDR2: LNHDA and SQIVND (reference sequence). The CDR3 loop spans 16 amino acids. The CDR3 nucleotides are TGTGCCAGTAGACCCGGTTGGGGTAGCGGGGCCAGTGAGCAGTTCTTC. Protein product: CASRPGWGSGASEQFF.

V and J are TRBV19 and TRBJ2-3; 11 nucleotides align to TRBD2. CDR1 and CDR2 (germline): LNHDA, SQIVND (reference sequence). Unmatched junction bases numbered 7, after V lost 5 bases and J lost 6 bases. The CDR3 totals 15 residues. CDR3: CASSGSGGARDTQYF. The CDR3 region has the DNA TGTGCCAGTAGTGGTAGCGGGGGGGCCAGGGATACGCAGTATTTT.

Comment on this clone: This same CDR3 is encoded by further DNA sequences in the sample. J is TRBJ1-2 and V is TRBV6-5; TRBD1 agrees at 8 bases. This CDR3 region has 14 residues. The germline gives CDR1 MNHEY, CDR2 SVGAGI. V dropped 2 bases and J dropped 7; count of bases not matched to a gene: 6. The CDR3, as DNA: TGTGCCAGCAGTTACACTGGACAGGGAAGTGGCTACACCTTC. Translation: CASSYTGQGSGYTF.

The V and J genes are TRBV4-1 and TRBJ2-2; D uncertain. CDR3 size: 13 residues. The V and J ends lost 2 bases and 6 bases respectively, with 7 bases between them. Germline values: CDR1 MGHRA, CDR2 YSYEKL. CDR3 sequence: CASSQTAAGELFF. The CDR3 DNA reads TGCGCCAGCAGCCAAACAGCTGCCGGGGAGCTGTTTTTT.

This chain links TRBV6-5 with TRBJ1-1, with D hard to call. The germline V gene has CDR1 MNHEY and CDR2 SVGAGI. This CDR3 is built from 13 residues. V was cut by 6 bases and J by 4 bases, with 12 bases left in between. The CDR3 region is CASRRTGVTEAFF. In DNA, the CDR3 is TGTGCCAGCAGGAGGACCGGGGTCACTGAAGCTTTCTTT.

The chain carries TRBV7-8 and TRBJ1-1; D is perhaps TRBD1 (6 bases). V shed 5 bases and J shed 4 bases, with 8 bases lying between them. Germline-derived CDR1 and CDR2 are SGHVS and FQNEAQ. This CDR3 region has 12 residues. Here the CDR3 DNA reads TGTGCCAGCAGCCGGGGGGCCACTGAAGCTTTCTTT. It yields the protein CASSRGATEAFF.

The chain employs TRBV12-3 or TRBV12-4 and TRBJ1-1; D remains unclear. The CDR3 extends over 12 amino acids. Trimming removed 5 bases from V and 6 bases from J, with 10 bases in between. The CDR3 coding sequence is TGTGCCAGCAGTACTCAGGTGTCTGAAGCTTTCTTT. Its translation: CASSTQVSEAFF.

V is TRBV3-1 (or the pseudogene TRBV3-2) and J is TRBJ2-3, with D perhaps TRBD2 (7 bases). There are 14 residues in the CDR3. The V gene lost 3 bases and the J gene lost 6 bases, with 13 bases spanning the gap. Looked up from germline, CDR1 is LGHDT and CDR2 is YNNKEL (reference sequence). CDR3 nucleotide sequence: TGTGCCAGCAGCCAGGGGGGGGCCAGGGATACGCAGTATTTT. Protein: CASSQGGARDTQYF.

The CDR3 reads CAISRTSGAMLPYEQYV. CDR3 nucleotides: TGTGCCATCAGTAGGACTAGCGGGGCCATGTTACCCTACGAGCAGTACGTC. This chain joins TRBV10-3 and TRBJ2-7; 12 positions agree with TRBD2. Germline CDR1 ENHRY, CDR2 SYGVKD. V lost 5 bases, J lost 2 bases, and 10 bases stayed unmatched. The length of the CDR3 is 17 residues.

The chain employs TRBV6-5 and TRBJ1-6; 8 bases match TRBD1. Per germline, CDR1 MNHEY and CDR2 SVGAGI. The CDR3 has 14 amino acids. The V and J ends lost 7 bases and 6 bases, in that order; junction bases with no gene match: 5. The CDR3 is CASTRTGPNSPLHF. CDR3 bases: TGTGCCAGCACCAGGACAGGGCCTAATTCACCCCTCCACTTT.